Sequencing of this TCR beta chain was carried out in a study of T-cell memory formation after mild COVID-19. TCRdb ran MiXCR on the 5' RACE reads and lists one entry per CDR3 protein. The repertoire holds over 25,000 distinct CDR3 sequences, approximately 21% seen once, with more than 1.5% in the top ten. This clonotype occurred a few times. Its target is not known. Study-wide results and caveats: SARS-CoV-2 specificity of second-wave clones peaking day 37 was unconfirmed.

J lost 0 bases, V lost 2 bases, and 2 bases had no gene match. This CDR3 comprises 15 residues. Looked up from germline, CDR1 is MGHDK and CDR2 is SYGVNS. The chain couples TRBV25-1 to TRBJ2-3; 7 bases map to TRBD2. This TCR was recovered from an adult who had mild COVID-19 (a few samples of this study predate the infection). Cell type and time point are not known. The sequencing input was PBMCs or a T cell subset sorted from them (not recorded which). CDR3 protein: CASSELGGSTDTQYF. In DNA form, the CDR3 reads TGTGCCAGCAGTGAACTGGGGGGGAGCACAGATACGCAGTATTTT. The full variable domain, with the rest looked up from reference TRBV25-1 and TRBJ2-3, is EADIYQTPRYLVIGTGKKITLECSQTMGHDKMYWYQQDPGMELHLIHYSYGVNSTEKGDLSSESTVSRIRTEHFPLTLESARPSHTSQYLCASSELGGSTDTQYFGPGTRLTVL.